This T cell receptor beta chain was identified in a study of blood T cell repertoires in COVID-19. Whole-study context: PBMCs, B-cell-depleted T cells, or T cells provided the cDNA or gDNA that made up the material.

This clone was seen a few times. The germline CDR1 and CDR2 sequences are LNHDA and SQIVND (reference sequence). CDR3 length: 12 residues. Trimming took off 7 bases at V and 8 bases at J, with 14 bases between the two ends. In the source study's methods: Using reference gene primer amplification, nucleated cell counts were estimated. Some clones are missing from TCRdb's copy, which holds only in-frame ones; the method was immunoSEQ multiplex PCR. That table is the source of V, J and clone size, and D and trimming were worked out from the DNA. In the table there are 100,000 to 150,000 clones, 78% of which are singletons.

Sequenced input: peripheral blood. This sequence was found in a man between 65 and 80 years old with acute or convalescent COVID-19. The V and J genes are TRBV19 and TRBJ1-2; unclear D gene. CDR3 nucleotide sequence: TGTGCCAGTATCCAGTACGGCAGGGGCTACACCTTC. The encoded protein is CASIQYGRGYTF.